This T cell receptor beta chain derives from a study of blood T cell repertoires in COVID-19. The CDR3 runs 14 residues. The germline V gene has CDR1 MDHEN and CDR2 SYDVKM. V dropped 3 bases and J dropped 1 base, with 9 bases sitting between them. TCRdb keeps only in-frame clones here, not all; method: immunoSEQ multiplex PCR. The sample contains about 310,000 clones, more than 85% of which appear only once. The TCR originated in a man aged 65-85 years with acute or convalescent COVID-19. Material for sequencing was peripheral blood. V and J are TRBV28 and TRBJ1-1; D may be TRBD1 (6 bases). This CDR3 reads CASSLGHPNTEAFF. CDR3 nucleotide sequence: TGTGCCAGCAGTTTGGGACACCCGAACACTGAAGCTTTCTTT.